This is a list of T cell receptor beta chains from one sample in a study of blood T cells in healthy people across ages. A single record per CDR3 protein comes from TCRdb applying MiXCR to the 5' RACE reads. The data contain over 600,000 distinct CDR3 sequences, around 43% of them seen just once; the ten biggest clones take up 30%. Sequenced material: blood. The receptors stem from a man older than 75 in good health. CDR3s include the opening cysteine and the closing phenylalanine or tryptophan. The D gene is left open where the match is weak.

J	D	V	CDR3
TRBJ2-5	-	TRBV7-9	CASSLGADHQETQYF
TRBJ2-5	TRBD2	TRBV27	CASSPGRGAGEETQYF
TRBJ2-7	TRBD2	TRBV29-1	CSVVRTSALYEQYF
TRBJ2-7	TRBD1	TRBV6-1	CASSAPVAGQGFNEQYF
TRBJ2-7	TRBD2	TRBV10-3	CAISESASGGYYEQYF
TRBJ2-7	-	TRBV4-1	CASSQSLGAGLLYEQYF
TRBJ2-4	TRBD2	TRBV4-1	CASSQIQRGADMYF
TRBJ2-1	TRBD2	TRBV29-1	CSVVNPLAGGNNEQFF
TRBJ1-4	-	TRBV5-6	CASSFGRAWDEKLFF
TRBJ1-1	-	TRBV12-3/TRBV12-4	CASTLRTEAFF
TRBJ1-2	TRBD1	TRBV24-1	CATSDVGRGRDGYTF
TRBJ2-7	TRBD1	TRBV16	CASSPGAGGNNEQYF
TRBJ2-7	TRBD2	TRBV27	CASSSPGLAYEQYF
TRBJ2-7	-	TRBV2	CASRMTQSSYEQYF
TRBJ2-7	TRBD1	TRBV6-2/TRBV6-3	CASSHGQGFYEQYF
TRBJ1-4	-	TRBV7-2	CASSLLPFPGPNEKLFF
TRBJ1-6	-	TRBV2	CATSRGVGANSPLHF
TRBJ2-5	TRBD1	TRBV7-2	CASSSGGEETQYF
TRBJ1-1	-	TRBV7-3	CASSFSGEGTEAFF
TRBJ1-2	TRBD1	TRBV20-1	CSAHGTGERSNYGYTF
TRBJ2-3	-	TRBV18	CASSPGAGPADTQYF
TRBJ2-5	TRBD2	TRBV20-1	CSARIRGRALETQYF
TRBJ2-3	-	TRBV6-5	CASSRDPLTDTQYF
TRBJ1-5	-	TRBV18	CASSTDSIRSNQPQHF
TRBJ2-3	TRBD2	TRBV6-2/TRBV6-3	CASSYYLGGGPTDTQYF
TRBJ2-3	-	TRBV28	CASSTRDTQYF
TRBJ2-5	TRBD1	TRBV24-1	CATSDPRGPGETQYF
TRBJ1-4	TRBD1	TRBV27	CASRLGQTNEKLFF
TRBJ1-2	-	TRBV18	CASSPGEPLYGYTF
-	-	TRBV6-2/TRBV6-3	CASSYTGTRLGEETQYF
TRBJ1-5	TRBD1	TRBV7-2	CASSPQGAGGNQPQHF
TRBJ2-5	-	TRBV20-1	CSAVAGRSNEQYF
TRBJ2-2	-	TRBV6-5	CASRWTAALDTGELFF
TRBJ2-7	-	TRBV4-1	CASSQVRFDSTSSYEQYF
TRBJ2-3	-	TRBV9	CASSVGRGPSADTQYF
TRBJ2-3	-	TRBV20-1	CSARDLSTQYF
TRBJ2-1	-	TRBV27	CASSLVVGPQLTGEQFF
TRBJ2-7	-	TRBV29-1	CSVEGRGTYEQYF
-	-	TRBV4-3	CASSQDTPGGGETQYF
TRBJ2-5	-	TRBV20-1	CSARDPIGAQETQYF
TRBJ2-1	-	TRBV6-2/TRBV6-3	CASSYGGRIPYTNEQFF
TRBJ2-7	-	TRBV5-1	CASSFGPGGLYEQYF
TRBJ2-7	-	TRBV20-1	CSARLQYEQYF
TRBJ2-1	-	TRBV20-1	CSALAHPGQTQFF
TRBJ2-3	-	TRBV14	CASSQFQGFADTQYF
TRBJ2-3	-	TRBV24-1	CAASDPLRSTDTQYF
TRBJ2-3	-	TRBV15	CATSRDGGQDTQYF
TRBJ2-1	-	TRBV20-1	CSARVQGWTFNEQFF
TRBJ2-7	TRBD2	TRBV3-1	CASSQAIAGGGSYEQYF
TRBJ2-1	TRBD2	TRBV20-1	CSARVGSGRAGNEQFF
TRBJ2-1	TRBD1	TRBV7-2	CASSLVWTGGGEQFF
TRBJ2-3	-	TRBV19	CASSMGAESTDTQYF
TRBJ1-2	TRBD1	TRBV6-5	CASSTVGGGSYGYTF
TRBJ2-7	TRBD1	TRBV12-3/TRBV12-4	CASSSGQGRFHEQYF
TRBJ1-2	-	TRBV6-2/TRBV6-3	CASSYQEYGYTF
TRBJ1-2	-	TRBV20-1	CSASLGGVYGYTF
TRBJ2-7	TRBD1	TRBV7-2	CASSLAGRDRSYNEQYF
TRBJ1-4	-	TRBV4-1	CASSQGGTTTTNEKLFF